Below are 12 T cell receptor beta chains sequenced from a single sample in a study of cytomegalovirus exposure and HLA in healthy donors. 60 Vbeta and 13 Jbeta primers were used in PCR. The repertoire was sequenced with immunoSEQ multiplex PCR; TCRdb's copy has only in-frame clones and lacks some. Of about 120,000 clones in the sample, roughly 79% were seen once. Sequencing was done on a sample of PBMCs. Every receptor here comes from a woman in her twenties or thirties in good health and CMV-seronegative.

The gene calls are TRBV25-1 and TRBJ2-2, with D hard to call. This CDR3 comprises 13 residues. The V gene lost 1 base and the J gene lost 7 bases, with 7 bases spanning the gap. Germline V CDR1 and CDR2: MGHDK, SYGVNS. The CDR3, as DNA: TGTGCCAGCAGTGAATCTAGGATCGGGGAGCTGTTTTTT. Translating it yields CASSESRIGELFF.

The sample holds a few counts of this clone. V is TRBV11-2 and J is TRBJ2-3; 7 bases are shared with TRBD1. The CDR3 sequence is 17 residues long. The germline V gene encodes CDR1 SGHAT and CDR2 FQNNGV. V gave up 1 base and J gave up 1 base; unmatched junction bases: 8. CDR3 loop: CASSLVRQGRGTDTQYF. In DNA, the CDR3 is TGTGCCAGCAGCTTAGTACGACAGGGTAGAGGCACAGATACGCAGTATTTT.

The J gene is TRBJ2-5, the V gene TRBV15; D might be TRBD2 (5 bases). CDR3 size: 13 residues. Trimming stripped 9 bases from V and 2 bases from J, with 13 bases between. Germline V gene data show CDR1 as LNHNV and CDR2 as YYDKDF (reference sequence). The CDR3 region is CATPLREQETQYF. In DNA form, the CDR3 reads TGTGCCACTCCTCTACGGGAACAAGAGACCCAGTACTTC.

In its sample, this clone was seen once. CDR3 sequence: CASSPPAGFTYEQYF. The CDR3 DNA is TGTGCCAGCAGTCCCCCCGCCGGGTTCACGTACGAGCAGTACTTC. This chain uses TRBV6-1 with TRBJ2-7; D remains ambiguous. Germline lookup yields CDR1 MNHNS and CDR2 SASEGT. This CDR3 is built from 15 residues. Trimming pared 5 bases from V and 4 bases from J, leaving 18 bases between.

The V gene is TRBV28, the J gene TRBJ2-7; 7 bases agree with TRBD2. This CDR3 has 13 amino acids. Trimming at V came to 5 bases and at J to 2 bases, leaving 3 bases not matched to a gene. The germline CDR1 and CDR2 sequences are MDHEN and SYDVKM. DNA for the CDR3: TGTGCCAGCAGTAGACTAGCCCCCTACGAGCAGTACTTC. It yields the protein CASSRLAPYEQYF.

This clone was seen only a few times. CDR3 sequence reads: CASRFSGISTDTQYF. CDR3 DNA: TGTGCCAGCAGGTTTAGCGGGATCAGCACAGATACGCAGTATTTT. The chain carries TRBV6-6 and TRBJ2-3; 8 nucleotides match TRBD2. Germline trimming cut 6 bases from V and 0 bases from J; bases unmatched to any gene: 5. This CDR3 is built from 15 residues. CDR1 and CDR2 (germline): MNHNY, SVGAGI (reference sequence).

V usage is TRBV27 and J usage is TRBJ1-5; TRBD1 might be the D (5 bases). The CDR3 runs to 13 residues. The V end lost 4 bases, the J end lost 5 bases, and 9 bases lay between the germline ends. The V gene's germline CDR1 is MNHEY and CDR2 SMNVEV (reference sequence). The CDR3 DNA reads TGTGCCAGCAGTTGGGGACTTTATCAGCCCCAGCATTTT. Residues: CASSWGLYQPQHF.

In its sample, this clone was seen a few times. The chain carries TRBV11-3 and TRBJ1-4, with 8 bases fitting TRBD1. The CDR3 length is 13 residues. Germline V gene data show CDR1 as SGHNT and CDR2 as YENEEA. J gave up 7 bases and V 10 bases, and 8 bases lay outside the gene matches. The CDR3 DNA sequence: TGTGCCAATCGACAGGGGACAGGTGAAAAACTGTTTTTT. Protein product: CANRQGTGEKLFF. The full variable domain, with the rest looked up from reference TRBV11-3 and TRBJ1-4, is EAGVVQSPRYKIIEKKQPVAFWCNPISGHNTLYWYLQNLGQGPELLIRYENEEAVDDSQLPKDRFSAERLKGVDSTLKIQPAELGDSAVYLCANRQGTGEKLFFGSGTQLSVL.

The chain uses TRBV10-2 and TRBJ1-5; TRBD1 matches at 7 bases. V gave up 2 bases and J gave up 4 bases; unmatched junction bases: 2. Germline V gene data show CDR1 as WSHSY and CDR2 as SAAADI. The CDR3 consists of 14 residues. The CDR3 here is CASSEPGGNQPQHF. The CDR3 nucleotides read TGCGCCAGCAGTGAGCCAGGGGGGAATCAGCCCCAGCATTTT.

The chain recombines TRBV6-1 with TRBJ1-2; D is uncertain. The germline V gene has CDR1 MNHNS and CDR2 SASEGT. CDR3 length: 13 residues. Between the trimmed V and J ends, which lost 3 bases and 7 bases, there was a span of 12 bases. CDR3 DNA sequence: TGTGCCAGCAGTGAGAGGGAAGCGAGTGGCTACACCTTC. This codes for CASSEREASGYTF.

V and J are TRBV11-2 and TRBJ2-7; D is uncertain. This CDR3 comprises 14 residues. The germline V gene has CDR1 SGHAT and CDR2 FQNNGV. The V and J ends lost 2 bases and 0 bases respectively, with 8 bases between them. CDR3 coding DNA: TGTGCCAGCAGCTTATCCGGTAGCTCCTACGAGCAGTACTTC. Amino acids: CASSLSGSSYEQYF.

The chain combines TRBV15 with TRBJ2-1; perhaps TRBD2 as D (6 bases). The V gene lost 4 bases and the J gene lost 14 bases, with 27 bases spanning the gap. From germline, CDR1 is LNHNV and CDR2 YYDKDF (reference sequence). This CDR3 contains 16 residues. CDR3 DNA sequence: TGTGCCACCAGCACCAGCCGGGGGAGCGGTCGATCGACCGAGTTCTTC. Protein product: CATSTSRGSGRSTEFF.